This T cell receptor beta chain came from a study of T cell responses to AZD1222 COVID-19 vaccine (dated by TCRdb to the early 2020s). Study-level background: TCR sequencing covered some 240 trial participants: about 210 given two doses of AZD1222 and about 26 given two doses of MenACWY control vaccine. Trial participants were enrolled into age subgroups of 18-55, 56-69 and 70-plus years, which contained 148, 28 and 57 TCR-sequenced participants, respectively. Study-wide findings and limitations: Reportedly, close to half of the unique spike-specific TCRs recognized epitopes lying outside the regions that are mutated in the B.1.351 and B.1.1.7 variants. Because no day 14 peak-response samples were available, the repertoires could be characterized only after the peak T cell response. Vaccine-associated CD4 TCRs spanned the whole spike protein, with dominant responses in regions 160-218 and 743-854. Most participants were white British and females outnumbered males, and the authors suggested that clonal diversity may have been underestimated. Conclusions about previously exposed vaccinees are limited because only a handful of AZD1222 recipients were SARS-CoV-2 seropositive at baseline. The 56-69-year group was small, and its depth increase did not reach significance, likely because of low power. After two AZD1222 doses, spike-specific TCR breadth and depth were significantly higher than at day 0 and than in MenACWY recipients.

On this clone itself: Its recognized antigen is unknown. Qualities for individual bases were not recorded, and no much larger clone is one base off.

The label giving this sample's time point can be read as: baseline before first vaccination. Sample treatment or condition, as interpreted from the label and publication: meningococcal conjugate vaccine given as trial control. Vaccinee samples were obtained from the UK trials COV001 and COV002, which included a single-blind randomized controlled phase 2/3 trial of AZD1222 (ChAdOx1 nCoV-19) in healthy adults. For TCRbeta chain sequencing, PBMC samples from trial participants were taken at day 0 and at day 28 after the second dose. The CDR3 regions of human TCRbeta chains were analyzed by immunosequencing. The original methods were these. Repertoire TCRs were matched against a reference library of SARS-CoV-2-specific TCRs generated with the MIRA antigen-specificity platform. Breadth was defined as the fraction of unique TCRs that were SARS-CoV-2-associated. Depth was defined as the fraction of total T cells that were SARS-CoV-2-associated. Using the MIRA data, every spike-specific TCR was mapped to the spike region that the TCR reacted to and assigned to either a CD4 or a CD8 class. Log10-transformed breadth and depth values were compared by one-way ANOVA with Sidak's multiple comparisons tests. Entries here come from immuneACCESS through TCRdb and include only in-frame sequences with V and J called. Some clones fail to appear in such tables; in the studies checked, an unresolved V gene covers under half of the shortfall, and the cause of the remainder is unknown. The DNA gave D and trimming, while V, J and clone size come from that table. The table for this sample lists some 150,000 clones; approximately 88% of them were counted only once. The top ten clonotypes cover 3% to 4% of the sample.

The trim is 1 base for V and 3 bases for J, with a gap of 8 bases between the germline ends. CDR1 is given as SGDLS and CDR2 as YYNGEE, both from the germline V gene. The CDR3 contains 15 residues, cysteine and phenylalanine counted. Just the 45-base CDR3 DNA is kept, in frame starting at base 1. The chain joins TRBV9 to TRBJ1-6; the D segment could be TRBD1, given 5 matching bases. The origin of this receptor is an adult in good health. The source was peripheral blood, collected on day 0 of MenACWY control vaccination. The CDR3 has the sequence CASSVQGLYNSPLHF. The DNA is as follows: TGTGCCAGCAGCGTACAGGGACTCTATAATTCACCCCTCCACTTT. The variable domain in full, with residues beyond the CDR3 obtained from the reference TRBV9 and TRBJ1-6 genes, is DSGVTQTPKHLITATGQRVTLRCSPRSGDLSVYWYQQSLDQGLQFLIQYYNGEERAKGNILERFSAQQFPDLHSELNLSSLELGDSALYFCASSVQGLYNSPLHFGNGTRLTVT.